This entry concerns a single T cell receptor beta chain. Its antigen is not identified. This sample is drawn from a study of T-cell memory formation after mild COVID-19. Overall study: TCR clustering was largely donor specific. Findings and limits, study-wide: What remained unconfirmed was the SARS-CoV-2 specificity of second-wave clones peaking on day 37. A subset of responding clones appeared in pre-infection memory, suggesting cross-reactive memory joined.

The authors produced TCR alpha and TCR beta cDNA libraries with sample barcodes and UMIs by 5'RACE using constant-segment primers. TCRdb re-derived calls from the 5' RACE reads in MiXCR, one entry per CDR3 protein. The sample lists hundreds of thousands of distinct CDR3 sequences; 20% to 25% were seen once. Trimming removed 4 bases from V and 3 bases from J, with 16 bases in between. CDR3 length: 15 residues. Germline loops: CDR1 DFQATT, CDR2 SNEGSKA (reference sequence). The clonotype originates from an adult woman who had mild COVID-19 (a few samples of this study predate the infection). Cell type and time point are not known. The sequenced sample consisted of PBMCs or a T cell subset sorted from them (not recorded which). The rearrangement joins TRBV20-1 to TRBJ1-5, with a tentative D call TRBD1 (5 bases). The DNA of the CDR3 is TGCAGTGCTACCATTGATACAGGTCCCAATCAGCCCCAGCATTTT. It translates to CSATIDTGPNQPQHF.